This TCR beta chain was found in a study of beta chain features in type 1 diabetes. General study points: Shorter TCRB CDR3s, moderately but significantly so, marked every one of the four CD4+ subsets in Type 1 diabetes patients.

With regard to this clone: Its antigen is unknown.

Sequenced material consisted of expressed TCRB transcripts (all of the isolated RNA was reverse transcribed). Assay used: immunoSEQ multiplex PCR; TCRdb lists only in-frame clones, some missing. This sample has about 390,000 clones, with over 8.5% found just once. With 0 bases removed from V and 10 bases from J, the gap between germline ends came to 24 bases. The CDR3 totals 17 residues. Germline V gives CDR1 LGHNA, CDR2 YSLEER. The V gene is TRBV4-3, the J gene TRBJ1-1, with D tentatively TRBD1 (6 bases). This receptor was taken from a man aged 30-40 years with type 1 diabetes. Sequenced input: central memory CD4+ T cells from blood. As DNA, the CDR3 is TGCGCCAGCAGCCAAGATGCGGCACTGGGGGCCGGACGAAGAGCTTTCTTT. This gives the protein CASSQDAALGAGRRAFF.